The 30 T cell receptor beta chains below were found in one sample sequenced in a study of cytomegalovirus exposure and HLA in healthy donors. The PCR employed 60 Vbeta primers together with 13 Jbeta primers. The repertoire was sequenced with immunoSEQ multiplex PCR; TCRdb's copy has only in-frame clones and lacks some. The data contain approximately 140,000 clones, roughly 79% of them singletons. The source material was PBMCs. The receptors originated from a woman aged 40 to 49 in good health and CMV-seronegative.

This clone showed up just once. The V call is TRBV2, the J call TRBJ2-5; 8 bases fit TRBD2. The CDR3 covers 18 residues. Germline V gene sequence: CDR1 SNHLY, CDR2 FYNNEI. The V and J ends lost 0 bases and 5 bases, in that order; junction bases with no gene match: 14. CDR3: CASSEASLLAAVGETQYF. CDR3 nucleotide sequence: TGTGCCAGCAGTGAAGCGAGCCTACTAGCGGCCGTGGGGGAGACCCAGTACTTC.

The V call is TRBV20-1, the J call TRBJ2-7; D might be TRBD1 (5 bases). The V and J ends lost 3 bases and 6 bases respectively, with 9 bases between them. The CDR3 runs to 11 residues. CDR1 is DFQATT, CDR2 SNEGSKA, per germline (reference sequence). CDR3 DNA sequence: TGCAGTGCTAGGAAAGGGGCCGAGCAGTACTTC. It encodes CSARKGAEQYF.

The chain employs TRBV19 and TRBJ1-2; a weak D match, TRBD1 (5 bases). Germline V lookup: CDR1 LNHDA, CDR2 SQIVND (reference sequence). The V end lost 0 bases, the J end lost 0 bases, and 14 bases lay between the germline ends. This CDR3 contains 17 residues. The CDR3 loop reads CASSIDPQGTSNYGYTF. The DNA for the CDR3 is TGTGCCAGTAGTATAGATCCGCAGGGAACATCTAACTATGGCTACACCTTC.

This chain connects TRBV2 to TRBJ1-5; the match to TRBD1 covers 8 bases. In germline, CDR1 is SNHLY, CDR2 FYNNEI. The V and J ends lost 7 bases and 5 bases, in that order; junction bases with no gene match: 16. This CDR3 is 17 amino acids long. Here the CDR3 DNA reads TGTGCCAGCACCACTAGTCCCGGGACAGGCCCCCATCAGCCCCAGCATTTT. Its protein product is CASTTSPGTGPHQPQHF.

This clone was seen a single time. The V and J genes are TRBV5-1 and TRBJ1-2; 8 bases align to TRBD1. J was trimmed by 6 bases and V by 0 bases; bases with no gene match: 7. The V gene's germline CDR1 is SGHRS and CDR2 YFSETQ. The CDR3 has 15 residues. The CDR3 coding sequence is TGCGCCAGCAGCTTGGTAGCGATGACAGGGGATGGCTACACCTTC. It specifies CASSLVAMTGDGYTF.

The chain employs TRBV29-1 and TRBJ1-2; a weak D match, TRBD1 (5 bases). The CDR3 is made up of 14 amino acids. Germline lookup yields CDR1 SQVTM and CDR2 ANQGSEA. The ends were cut back, 4 bases at V and 8 bases at J, with 20 bases in the middle. CDR3 coding DNA: TGCAGCGTTGCGAGAGATCGGCAGGGTGGGGGCTACACCTTC. Translation: CSVARDRQGGGYTF.

With regard to this clone: At one end, the junction sequence differs from germline, possibly due to a read error. This chain joins TRBV5-5 and TRBJ2-2, with D possibly matching TRBD1 (6 bases). Germline CDR1 is SGHKS and CDR2 is YYEKEE (reference sequence). This CDR3 region has 12 residues. In DNA, the CDR3 is TGTGCCAGCAGCCAACCGGCGACAGGAGCGATTTTT. This codes for CASSQPATGAIF.

The CDR3 spells CASSLEAGGWETQYF. Written as DNA, the CDR3 is TGTGCCAGCAGCTTAGAAGCGGGAGGGTGGGAGACCCAGTACTTC. The genes are TRBV11-2 and TRBJ2-5; TRBD2 aligns across 10 bases. The CDR3 has 15 amino acids. The V and J ends lost 0 bases and 5 bases, in that order; junction bases with no gene match: 3. Germline V CDR1 and CDR2: SGHAT, FQNNGV. The full variable domain, in which reference TRBV11-2 and TRBJ2-5 provide the parts outside the CDR3, is EAGVAQSPRYKIIEKRQSVAFWCNPISGHATLYWYQQILGQGPKLLIQFQNNGVVDDSQLPKDRFSAERLKGVDSTLKIQPAKLEDSAVYLCASSLEAGGWETQYFGPGTRLLVL.

The chain combines TRBV27 with TRBJ2-2; no clear D. The CDR3 is 12 amino acids. Germline assignment: CDR1 MNHEY and CDR2 SMNVEV (reference sequence). V was clipped by 1 base and J by 6 bases, with 3 bases between them. CDR3 sequence: CASSLFAGELFF. The CDR3 DNA is TGTGCCAGCAGTTTATTCGCCGGGGAGCTGTTTTTT.

The CDR3 DNA reads as TGTGCCAGCAGCTCTGTCGGACTAGCGGGAGTGGTGTCCTACGAGCAGTACTTC. It encodes CASSSVGLAGVVSYEQYF. The rearrangement uses TRBV5-8 and TRBJ2-7; 13 bases match TRBD2. Looked up from germline, CDR1 is SGHTS and CDR2 is YDEGEE. CDR3 length: 18 amino acids. The ends lost 3 bases at V and 1 base at J; junction bases unmatched: 10.

The chain employs TRBV10-3 and TRBJ1-2; TRBD1 is a possible D gene (5 bases). The CDR3 consists of 15 residues. Trimming took off 7 bases at V and 6 bases at J, with 21 bases between the two ends. The V gene's germline CDR1 is ENHRY and CDR2 SYGVKD. CDR3 nucleotide sequence: TGTGCCATCACAGGACAACCACTAACCTGGGATGGCTACACCTTC. Amino acids: CAITGQPLTWDGYTF.

This chain joins TRBV28 and TRBJ2-7; no clear D. Germline-derived CDR1 and CDR2 are MDHEN and SYDVKM. The CDR3 loop spans 12 amino acids. V was cut by 5 bases and J by 3 bases, with 8 bases left in between. The CDR3 loop is CASSPGGYEQYF. CDR3 bases: TGTGCCAGCAGTCCGGGTGGCTACGAGCAGTACTTC.

The gene calls are TRBV6-5 and TRBJ2-7, with 9 bases identical to TRBD2. V lost 7 bases and J lost 2; bases outside the gene matches: 6. Per the germline V gene, CDR1 is MNHEY and CDR2 is SVGAGI. The CDR3 sequence is 14 residues long. DNA for the CDR3: TGTGCCAGCACCAGCGGGGGGAGCGCCTACGAGCAGTACTTC. It yields the protein CASTSGGSAYEQYF.

CDR3 amino acids: CASRFTGGWHGYTF. For the CDR3, the DNA is TGTGCCAGCAGATTCACAGGGGGTTGGCATGGCTACACCTTC. V gene TRBV5-4 combines with J gene TRBJ1-2; 8 bases agree with TRBD1. The CDR3 totals 14 residues. Germline V gene sequence: CDR1 SGHNT, CDR2 YYREEE (reference sequence). The ends lost 5 bases at V and 6 bases at J; junction bases unmatched: 9.

This chain uses TRBV28 with TRBJ2-7; 10 bases fit TRBD1. V gave up 5 bases and J gave up 6 bases; unmatched junction bases: 13. The germline CDR1 and CDR2 sequences are MDHEN and SYDVKM. This CDR3 comprises 16 residues. The CDR3 loop is CASSLTESGTGAEQYF. For the CDR3, the DNA is TGTGCCAGCAGTCTGACAGAATCCGGGACAGGGGCCGAGCAGTACTTC.

In its sample, this clone was seen a few times. The V and J genes are TRBV28 and TRBJ2-5; D is unresolved. CDR1 and CDR2 (germline): MDHEN, SYDVKM. The CDR3 runs to 13 residues. V lost 9 bases and J lost 5, with 16 bases in between. The CDR3 region has the DNA TGTGCCAGTACTCGGTCCTCTACGGAGACCCAGTACTTC. It codes for CASTRSSTETQYF.

This clone was found a few times. The chain employs TRBV28 and TRBJ2-5; weak D call: TRBD1 (7 bases). CDR1 is MDHEN, CDR2 SYDVKM, per germline. CDR3 length: 16 residues. V was pared by 3 bases and J by 3 bases, with 17 bases between. This chain's CDR3 is CASSLEGAEGEETQYF. The CDR3 DNA reads as TGTGCCAGCAGTTTGGAGGGGGCTGAGGGCGAAGAGACCCAGTACTTC.

This clone has more than one count but fewer than ten. The chain uses TRBV10-2 and TRBJ1-3; D unclear. The V and J ends lost 6 bases and 6 bases respectively, with 15 bases between them. This CDR3 has 14 residues. CDR1 WSHSY and CDR2 SAAADI come from the germline V gene. The CDR3 here is CASRAAAGANTIYF. CDR3 nucleotide sequence: TGCGCCAGCAGGGCAGCCGCGGGCGCAAACACCATATATTTT.

This clone has just one count. The chain has TRBV7-2 and TRBJ2-5; D gene unclear. Germline V gene sequence: CDR1 SGHTA, CDR2 FQGNSA. The CDR3 runs 12 residues. Trimming removed 2 bases from V and 4 bases from J, with 5 bases in between. In DNA form, the CDR3 reads TGTGCCAGCAGCTTATTTCTAGAGACCCAGTACTTC. Its protein is CASSLFLETQYF.

The V gene is TRBV28, the J gene TRBJ1-2; maybe TRBD1 (5 bases). This CDR3 spans 16 amino acids. The germline V gene encodes CDR1 MDHEN and CDR2 SYDVKM. Trimming took 3 bases from V and 4 from J, leaving 18 bases between them. CDR3 protein: CASSLFGSGGGYGYTF. For the CDR3, the DNA is TGTGCCAGCAGTTTGTTTGGCTCGGGGGGGGGCTATGGCTACACCTTC.

This chain connects TRBV30 to TRBJ2-7, with 7 bases lining up with TRBD2. The germline V gene encodes CDR1 GTSNPN and CDR2 SVGIG (reference sequence). The J segment lost 5 bases and the V segment lost 4 bases, leaving 11 bases of the junction unmatched. CDR3 length: 14 amino acids. For the CDR3, the DNA is TGTGCCTGGAATGTTGGGCGGGAGTTTAACGAGCAGTACTTC. This codes for CAWNVGREFNEQYF.

The V call is TRBV5-1, the J call TRBJ2-1, with unresolved D. CDR3 length: 13 amino acids. CDR1 SGHRS and CDR2 YFSETQ come from the germline V gene. V gave up 2 bases and J gave up 6 bases, with 9 bases separating them. The CDR3 loop reads CASSLGGSNEQFF. In nucleotides, the CDR3 is TGCGCCAGCAGCTTAGGCGGATCCAATGAGCAGTTCTTC.

The J gene is TRBJ1-1, the V gene TRBV19; the D gene is possibly TRBD1 (5 bases). Germline CDR1 is LNHDA and CDR2 is SQIVND (reference sequence). This CDR3 has 13 residues. V lost 7 bases and J 1 base, leaving 10 bases between the germline ends. The CDR3 nucleotides read TGTGCCAGTACGGACACGACGAACACTGAAGCTTTCTTT. Its protein is CASTDTTNTEAFF.

This clone turned up a few times. The junction does not match germline at one end; this may be a read error. The chain combines TRBV30 with TRBJ2-4; the D gene is possibly TRBD2 (6 bases). In germline, CDR1 is GTSNPN, CDR2 SVGIG (reference sequence). The length of the CDR3 is 17 residues. The DNA of the CDR3 is TGTGCCTGGAATGGCATAGACCGGAATCGCGGGGAGAACAGTCAGTACTTC. This codes for CAWNGIDRNRGENSQYF. The variable domain in full, with the rest retrieved from reference TRBV30 and TRBJ2-4, is SQTIHQWPATLVQPVGSPLSLECTVEGTSNPNLYWYRQAAGRGLQLLFYSVGIGQISSEVPQNLSASRPQDRQFILSSKKLLLSDSGFYLCAWNGIDRNRGENSQYFGAGTRLSVL.

V usage is TRBV9 and J usage is TRBJ2-3; weak D call: TRBD2 (6 bases). The germline V gene encodes CDR1 SGDLS and CDR2 YYNGEE. This CDR3 spans 14 amino acids. V was clipped by 4 bases and J by 6 bases, with 15 bases between them. The CDR3 sequence is CASSSGVGGDTQYF. The CDR3 region has the DNA TGTGCCAGCAGCTCGGGGGTGGGCGGGGATACGCAGTATTTT.

The CDR3 protein is CASSSPGNYGNTIYF. DNA of the CDR3: TGTGCCAGCAGCTCTCCAGGGAATTATGGAAACACCATATATTTT. The chain combines TRBV28 with TRBJ1-3; maybe TRBD1 (5 bases). The CDR3 extends over 15 amino acids. The germline gives CDR1 MDHEN, CDR2 SYDVKM. Between the trimmed V and J ends, which lost 6 bases and 3 bases, there was a span of 15 bases.

This clone was detected a few times. This chain connects TRBV7-2 to TRBJ1-5; 7 bases are shared with TRBD1. CDR1 and CDR2 (germline): SGHTA, FQGNSA. V trimming: 7 bases; J trimming: 2 bases; junction bases outside the gene matches: 8. This CDR3 spans 15 amino acids. The CDR3 spells CASTQTGWGNQPQHF. As DNA, the CDR3 is TGTGCCAGCACCCAGACAGGGTGGGGCAATCAGCCCCAGCATTTT.

In this sample, this clone turned up a few times. V and J are TRBV27 and TRBJ1-1, with 7 bases matching TRBD1. The CDR3 is made up of 12 amino acids. V dropped 7 bases and J dropped 5; count of bases not matched to a gene: 4. Germline CDR1 is MNHEY and CDR2 is SMNVEV (reference sequence). Here the CDR3 DNA reads TGTGCCAGCACCTACAGGGGAACTGAAGCTTTCTTT. Protein product: CASTYRGTEAFF.

The chain employs TRBV28 and TRBJ2-1; 9 nucleotides agree with TRBD1. Germline CDR1 MDHEN, CDR2 SYDVKM. Unmatched junction bases numbered 7, after V lost 2 bases and J lost 5 bases. This CDR3 has 16 residues. This CDR3 reads CASSLARDRVDNEQFF. The CDR3 DNA sequence: TGTGCCAGCAGTTTAGCTAGGGACAGGGTCGACAATGAGCAGTTCTTC.

This chain links TRBV7-8 with TRBJ2-1; D not resolved. CDR3 length: 15 residues. Trimming took off 3 bases at V and 1 base at J, with 10 bases between the two ends. Germline assignment: CDR1 SGHVS and CDR2 FQNEAQ. In nucleotides, the CDR3 is TGTGCCAGCAGCTTTTCGGTTCCTTCCTACAATGAGCAGTTCTTC. This translates into CASSFSVPSYNEQFF.